This TCR beta chain was observed in a study of beta chain features in type 1 diabetes. About the study: Patients were similar to healthy donors in age and gender (as well as in cell yields).

Once sorted, every population was more than 98% pure. Trimming cost V 0 bases and J 2 bases, with 13 bases left between them. The CDR3 runs to 16 residues. Germline assignment: CDR1 SGHRS and CDR2 YFSETQ. The entirety of the isolated RNA underwent reverse transcription, so expressed TCRB transcripts were sequenced. The repertoire was sequenced with immunoSEQ multiplex PCR; TCRdb's copy has only in-frame clones and lacks some. The sample carries roughly 140,000 clones, around 10% recorded once. The rearrangement links TRBV5-1 to TRBJ2-3; possibly TRBD2 for D (6 bases). This clonotype was obtained from a man younger than 30 in good health. Sequencing was performed on central memory CD4+ T cells from blood. DNA for the CDR3: TGCGCCAGCAGCTTGGAGGCGGGAAGGGACACAGATACGCAGTATTTT. Protein: CASSLEAGRDTDTQYF.